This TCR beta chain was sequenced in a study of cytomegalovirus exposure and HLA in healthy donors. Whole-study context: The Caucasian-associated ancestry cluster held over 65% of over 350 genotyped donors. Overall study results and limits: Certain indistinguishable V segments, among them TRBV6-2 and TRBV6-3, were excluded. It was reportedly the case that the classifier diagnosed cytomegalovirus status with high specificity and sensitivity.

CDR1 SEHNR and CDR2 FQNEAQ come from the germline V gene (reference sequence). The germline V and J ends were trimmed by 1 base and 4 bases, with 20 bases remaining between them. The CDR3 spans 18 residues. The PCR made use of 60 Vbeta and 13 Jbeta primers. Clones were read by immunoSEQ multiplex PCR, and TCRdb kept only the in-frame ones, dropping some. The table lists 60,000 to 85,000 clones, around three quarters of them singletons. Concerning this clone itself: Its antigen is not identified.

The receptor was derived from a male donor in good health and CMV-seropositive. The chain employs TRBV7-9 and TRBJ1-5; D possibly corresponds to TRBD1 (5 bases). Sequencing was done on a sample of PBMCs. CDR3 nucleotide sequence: TGTGCCAGCAGCTTAGGGGTACGTGACAGTGGTCTAAATCAGCCCCAGCATTTT. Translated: CASSLGVRDSGLNQPQHF. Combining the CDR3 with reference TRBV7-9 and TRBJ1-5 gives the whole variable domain DTGVSQNPRHKITKRGQNVTFRCDPISEHNRLYWYRQTLGQGPEFLTYFQNEAQLEKSRLLSDRFSAERPKGSFSTLEIQRTEQGDSAMYLCASSLGVRDSGLNQPQHFGDGTRLSIL.